These T cell receptor beta chains were read from a single sample in a study of T cells in tumors after PD-1 blockade. Measured with immunoSEQ multiplex PCR; TCRdb has only the in-frame clones, and not every one. The table shows 13,000 to 15,000 clones, with over 75% occurring only once. The sample here was PBMCs, taken after anti-PD-1 treatment. These receptors were collected from a human donor with basal cell carcinoma. The CDR3 runs from the conserved cysteine through the conserved F or W. A D gene is named only where the DNA matches it firmly. Clone size appears in some rows only: once, few, many, or a class for an expanded clone.

TRBD1	TRBV5-6	-	TRBJ2-7	CASSSEDRGSYEQYF	TGTGCCAGCAGCTCCGAGGACAGGGGATCCTACGAGCAGTACTTC
-	TRBV30	-	TRBJ2-2	CAWSVPRAGDTGELFF	TGTGCCTGGAGTGTCCCTAGAGCAGGGGACACCGGGGAGCTGTTTTTT
TRBD1	TRBV5-4	-	TRBJ1-2	CASSANRGEAGYTF	TGTGCCAGCAGCGCTAACAGGGGTGAGGCTGGCTACACCTTC
-	TRBV11-1	-	TRBJ2-1	CASSPPTQGNEQFF	TGTGCCAGCAGCCCCCCGACACAGGGTAATGAGCAGTTCTTC
TRBD2	TRBV11-1	-	TRBJ2-3	CASTLSLAGGTQYF	TGTGCCAGCACCCTCTCACTAGCGGGGGGTACGCAGTATTTT
-	TRBV2	few	TRBJ2-1	CACCDGWARVGSSYNEQFF	TGTGCCTGCTGTGATGGGTGGGCGCGGGTGGGGAGCTCCTACAATGAGCAGTTCTTC
TRBD2	TRBV27	once	TRBJ2-1	CASSAGRLAGVNEQFF	TGTGCCAGCAGTGCCGGACGACTAGCGGGGGTGAATGAGCAGTTCTTC
TRBD2	TRBV19	-	TRBJ2-3	CASRPGLLTDTQYF	TGTGCCAGTAGGCCGGGACTACTCACAGATACGCAGTATTTT
-	TRBV12-3/TRBV12-4	few	TRBJ1-6	CASSVSYNSPLHF	TGTGCCAGCAGTGTCTCCTATAATTCACCCCTCCACTTT
-	TRBV20-1	-	TRBJ2-5	CSASAYSWGETQYF	TGCAGTGCTAGTGCCTATTCGTGGGGAGAGACCCAGTACTTC
-	TRBV4-2	-	TRBJ1-4	CASSQVSAGAGEKLFF	TGTGCCAGCAGCCAAGTTAGCGCGGGGGCTGGAGAAAAACTGTTTTTT
-	TRBV5-6	-	TRBJ1-3	CASSLAAVGALSGNTIYF	TGTGCCAGCAGCTTGGCGGCGGTCGGAGCCCTCTCTGGAAACACCATATATTTT
-	TRBV5-1	few	TRBJ1-3	CASSLGGQGSGNTIYF	TGCGCCAGCAGCTTGGGCGGGCAAGGCTCTGGAAACACCATATATTTT
TRBD1	TRBV6-2/TRBV6-3	-	TRBJ1-2	CASSSQGINYGYTF	TGTGCCAGCAGTTCACAGGGGATTAACTATGGCTACACCTTC
-	TRBV10-3	once	TRBJ2-5	CAAGAQETQYF	TGTGCCGCAGGGGCCCAAGAGACCCAGTACTTC
TRBD1	TRBV6-2/TRBV6-3	-	TRBJ2-7	CASSYAEGAFPYEQYF	TGTGCCAGCAGTTACGCTGAGGGGGCTTTCCCCTACGAGCAGTACTTC
-	TRBV6-6	-	TRBJ2-1	CASSAPGRNEQFF	TGTGCCAGCTCGGCACCCGGGCGCAATGAGCAGTTCTTC
-	TRBV5-1	few	TRBJ2-2	CASSFRGNTGELFF	TGCGCCAGCAGCTTCCGGGGGAACACCGGGGAGCTGTTTTTT